Given below is one TCR beta chain in context. Antigen: not known. Per germline, CDR1 SGHRS and CDR2 YFSETQ. V was cut by 0 bases and J by 0 bases, with 10 bases left in between. The CDR3 runs 16 residues. A second PCR of 7 to 11 cycles used a sample-barcoded 5' primer and a J-beta primer mix. A 12-random-nucleotide template-switch adaptor tagged each cDNA molecule. TCRdb recomputed calls from the 5' RACE reads with MiXCR, one row per CDR3 protein. The sample yields a few hundred thousand distinct CDR3 sequences, 45% to 60% seen once. The data originate from a study of blood T cells in healthy people across ages. General observations from the study: While age rose, TCR beta diversity per million T cells dropped in a roughly linear way.

This rearrangement joins TRBV5-1 to TRBJ2-1, with a tentative D call TRBD1 (5 bases). The TCR originated in a man aged 55 to 70 in good health. The sample consisted of blood. CDR3 nucleotides: TGCGCCAGCAGCTTGGGTCCGGACACCTCCTACAATGAGCAGTTCTTC. Protein product: CASSLGPDTSYNEQFF.